This TCR beta chain was observed in a study of shared clonotypes between healthy human individuals. Assay used: immunoSEQ multiplex PCR; TCRdb lists only in-frame clones, some missing. The repertoire holds 2 million to 3 million clones, 90% to 95% seen once, with roughly 0.39% in the top ten. The ends were cut back, 5 bases at V and 5 bases at J, with 18 bases in the middle. Germline V gives CDR1 SGHTA, CDR2 FQGNSA. The CDR3 runs to 16 residues. The material sequenced was naive CD4+ T cells from PBMCs. The subset denotes: CD45RA+ positively selected. The TCR originated in a man between 18 and 35 years old in good health. Some clones in this sample may be carry-over from other donors' samples. J is TRBJ2-2 and V is TRBV7-2, with a weak D call TRBD2 (6 bases). The CDR3 is CASSPRTTGETGELFF. The CDR3 nucleotides are TGTGCCAGCAGCCCGCGGACTACCGGTGAGACCGGGGAGCTGTTTTTT.